The source of this T cell receptor beta chain is a study of cytotoxic CD8 clonotypes in ibrutinib-treated CLL. On the study more broadly: The patient breakdown showed roughly 10 relapsed/refractory and about 16 treatment-naive cases, with about 18 IGHV unmutated. General observations from the study: Before falling back toward baseline at progression, clonality had risen at the time of ibrutinib response.

This clone has just a few counts. The antigen is undetermined. This CDR3 is built from 15 residues. Germline V gene data show CDR1 as SGHAT and CDR2 as FQNNGV. The V end was cut by 1 base, the J end by 5 bases, with 12 bases between. From cryopreserved PBMCs came 1.5 to 2.5 micrograms of genomic DNA used for TCR beta libraries. Generated by immunoSEQ multiplex PCR, the TCRdb table keeps only in-frame clones and is missing some. Of around 50,000 clones listed, around 60% are singletons. This sequence originates from a human donor with chronic lymphocytic leukemia. The gene calls are TRBV11-2 and TRBJ1-5, with no clear D. Specimen: PBMCs, collected after 24 months of ibrutinib treatment. The CDR3 DNA reads TGTGCCAGCAGCTTAGGGGGTCGGAGCGATCAGCCCCAGCATTTT. This sequence encodes CASSLGGRSDQPQHF.